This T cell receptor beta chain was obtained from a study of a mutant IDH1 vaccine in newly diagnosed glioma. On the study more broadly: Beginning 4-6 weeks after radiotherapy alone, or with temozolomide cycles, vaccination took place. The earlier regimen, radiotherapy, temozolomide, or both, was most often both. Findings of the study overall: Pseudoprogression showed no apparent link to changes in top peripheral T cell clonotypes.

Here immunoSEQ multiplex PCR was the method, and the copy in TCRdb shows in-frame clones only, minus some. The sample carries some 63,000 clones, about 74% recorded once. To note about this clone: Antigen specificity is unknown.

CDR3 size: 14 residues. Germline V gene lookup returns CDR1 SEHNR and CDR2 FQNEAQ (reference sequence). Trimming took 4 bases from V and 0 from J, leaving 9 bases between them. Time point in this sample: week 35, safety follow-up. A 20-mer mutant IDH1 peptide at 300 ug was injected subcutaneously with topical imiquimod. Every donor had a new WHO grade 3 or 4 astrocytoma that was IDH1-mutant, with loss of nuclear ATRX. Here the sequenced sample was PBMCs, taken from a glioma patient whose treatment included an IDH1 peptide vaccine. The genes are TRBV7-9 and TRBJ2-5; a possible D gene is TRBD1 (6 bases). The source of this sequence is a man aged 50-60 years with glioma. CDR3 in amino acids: CASSWQGNQETQYF. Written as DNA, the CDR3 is TGTGCCAGCAGCTGGCAGGGGAACCAAGAGACCCAGTACTTC.